This is a list of T cell receptor beta chains from one sample in a study of post-analysis software for immune sequencing data. TCRdb itself ran the PCR reads through MiXCR, one entry per CDR3 protein. The sample holds 650,000 to 900,000 distinct CDR3 sequences, roughly 46% seen once. Sequenced input: blood. The receptors derive from a girl between 10 and 17 years old with multiple sclerosis. Each CDR3 is given with its conserved first and last residue. A D gene is named only where the DNA matches it firmly. A row's size may be missing; if present it is once, few, many or a size class.

size: -; J: TRBJ1-2; D: TRBD1; V: TRBV30; DNA: TGTGCCTGGAGTCCGGACAGGCTTAACTATGGCTACACCTTC; CDR3: CAWSPDRLNYGYTF
size: few; J: TRBJ2-1; D: -; V: TRBV7-2; DNA: TGTGCCAGCAGCTGGGCTAGCGAGATATACAATGAGCAGTTCTTC; CDR3: CASSWASEIYNEQFF
size: few; J: TRBJ2-5; D: -; V: TRBV9; DNA: TGTGCCAGCAGCCTAGGGCGCACGGAGACCCAGTACTTC; CDR3: CASSLGRTETQYF
size: -; J: TRBJ2-1; D: TRBD2; V: TRBV7-2; DNA: TGTGCCAGCAGCCCTCGGGGACTAGCGGGAGTAGGTTACAATGAGCAGTTCTTC; CDR3: CASSPRGLAGVGYNEQFF
size: -; J: TRBJ2-7; D: TRBD2; V: TRBV5-1; DNA: TGCGCCAGCAGCTTGGGTCTAGCGGGTTTCGTCGAGCAGTACTTC; CDR3: CASSLGLAGFVEQYF
size: few; J: TRBJ1-2; D: TRBD1; V: TRBV10-3; DNA: TGTGCCATCAGTGAGACCAGGCACAGGGGACTTTCTAACTATGGCTACACCTTC; CDR3: CAISETRHRGLSNYGYTF
size: few; J: TRBJ1-5; D: -; V: TRBV20-1; DNA: TGCAGTGCTCACGCCGAGGGGGTAGATCAGCCCCAGCATTTT; CDR3: CSAHAEGVDQPQHF
size: -; J: TRBJ2-1; D: -; V: TRBV12-3/TRBV12-4; DNA: TGTGCCAGCAGCCCCCCCGATTGGGTGGATGAGCAGTTCTTC; CDR3: CASSPPDWVDEQFF
size: -; J: TRBJ2-1; D: -; V: TRBV5-1; DNA: TGCGCCAGCAGCCCGGCCGGCAGGGGCGGGAATGAGCAGTTCTTC; CDR3: CASSPAGRGGNEQFF
size: -; J: TRBJ1-1; D: -; V: TRBV6-1; DNA: TGTGCCAGCATCTGGACCAGGCTCCCGAACACTGAAGCTTTCTTT; CDR3: CASIWTRLPNTEAFF
size: many; J: TRBJ2-3; D: TRBD1; V: TRBV6-4; DNA: TGTGCCAGCAGCGTAAAGACAGGGGGTGATACGCAGTATTTT; CDR3: CASSVKTGGDTQYF
size: few; J: TRBJ2-3; D: TRBD2; V: TRBV28; DNA: TGTGCCAGCAGTTTATGGGCCGCTAGCGGGAGAACAGATACGCAGTATTTT; CDR3: CASSLWAASGRTDTQYF
size: -; J: TRBJ2-7; D: -; V: TRBV2; DNA: TGTGCCAGCAGTCCAGGGGAGGACTACGAGCAGTACTTC; CDR3: CASSPGEDYEQYF
size: -; J: TRBJ2-3; D: TRBD2; V: TRBV6-5; DNA: TGTGCCAGCAGTTCCGGGACTAGCGACACAGATACGCAGTATTTT; CDR3: CASSSGTSDTDTQYF
size: -; J: TRBJ2-7; D: TRBD1; V: TRBV7-6; DNA: TGTGCCAGCAGCGACAGGGGATCCTACGAGCAGTACTTC; CDR3: CASSDRGSYEQYF
size: few; J: TRBJ1-5; D: TRBD1; V: TRBV12-3/TRBV12-4; DNA: TGTGCCAGCAGTGCAGGGGGCAGCAATCAGCCCCAGCATTTT; CDR3: CASSAGGSNQPQHF
size: few; J: TRBJ2-3; D: -; V: TRBV5-1; DNA: TGCGCCAGCAGCTTGCCTAGCAGCAGCACAGATACGCAGTATTTT; CDR3: CASSLPSSSTDTQYF
size: -; J: TRBJ1-2; D: -; V: TRBV27; DNA: TGTGCCAGCAGTCCCGGGGAGTACTATGGCTACACCTTC; CDR3: CASSPGEYYGYTF
size: once; J: TRBJ2-1; D: TRBD1; V: TRBV6-2/TRBV6-3; DNA: TGTGCCATTGGAGGGACAGGGGCCTCCAATGAGCAGTTCTTC; CDR3: CAIGGTGASNEQFF
size: -; J: TRBJ1-2; D: -; V: TRBV28; DNA: TGTGCCAGCAGTTTGGGAGGGGCGGTAGATGGCTACACCTTC; CDR3: CASSLGGAVDGYTF
size: -; J: TRBJ1-5; D: TRBD1; V: TRBV20-1; DNA: TGCAGTGCTAGGGCTGGGACAGTTAGCAATCAGCCCCAGCATTTT; CDR3: CSARAGTVSNQPQHF
size: -; J: TRBJ2-5; D: -; V: TRBV12-3/TRBV12-4; DNA: TGTGCCAGCAGTTTAACCACAGGAGAGACCCAGTACTTC; CDR3: CASSLTTGETQYF
size: -; J: TRBJ2-3; D: TRBD2; V: TRBV28; DNA: TGTGCCAGCAGTTTAACGGGGGTTGGAGCGGGAGTGGTCACAGATACGCAGTATTTT; CDR3: CASSLTGVGAGVVTDTQYF
size: once; J: TRBJ1-2; D: -; V: TRBV6-5; DNA: TGTGCCAGCAGTTCAGGGTGGGGTGCTGGCTACACCTTC; CDR3: CASSSGWGAGYTF
size: few; J: TRBJ2-1; D: TRBD1; V: TRBV6-5; DNA: TGTGCCAGCGGTCCAGGGGGATACAATGAGCAGTTCTTC; CDR3: CASGPGGYNEQFF
size: -; J: TRBJ1-1; D: -; V: TRBV11-2; DNA: TGTGCCAGCAGCTTTTTGACACCGACTAAAACTGAAGCTTTCTTT; CDR3: CASSFLTPTKTEAFF
size: few; J: TRBJ2-3; D: -; V: TRBV12-5; DNA: TGTGCTAGTGGTCTCCTTCCAGATACGCAGTATTTT; CDR3: CASGLLPDTQYF
size: many; J: TRBJ1-2; D: TRBD1; V: TRBV6-6; DNA: TGTGCCAGCAGTAAGGGACAGGGGGGTGGCTACACCTTC; CDR3: CASSKGQGGGYTF
size: -; J: TRBJ2-1; D: -; V: TRBV28; DNA: TGTGCCAGCAGTCCCCATTCGTGGCAATCAAATTACAATGAGCAGTTCTTC; CDR3: CASSPHSWQSNYNEQFF
size: few; J: TRBJ1-2; D: -; V: TRBV5-1; DNA: TGCGCCAGCAGAGTCGGGGACTATGGCTACACCTTC; CDR3: CASRVGDYGYTF
size: -; J: TRBJ2-7; D: -; V: TRBV12-3/TRBV12-4; DNA: TGTGCCAGCAGCCTCAGGGGCCACTCCTACGAGCAGTACTTC; CDR3: CASSLRGHSYEQYF
size: -; J: TRBJ2-7; D: -; V: TRBV3-1; DNA: TGTGCCAGCAGCCAAGATTCAGTGGGCTACGAGCAGTACTTC; CDR3: CASSQDSVGYEQYF
size: -; J: TRBJ2-1; D: -; V: TRBV29-1; DNA: TGCAGCGTTGGTAGCGGCAATGAGCAGTTCTTC; CDR3: CSVGSGNEQFF
size: -; J: TRBJ2-1; D: -; V: TRBV6-6; DNA: TGTGCCAGCAGGCGGGGACCAAAAAACAATGAGCAGTTCTTC; CDR3: CASRRGPKNNEQFF
size: few; J: TRBJ1-5; D: TRBD1; V: TRBV6-1; DNA: TGTGCCAGCGGACCAGGGGGACAGCCCCAGCATTTT; CDR3: CASGPGGQPQHF
size: -; J: TRBJ1-4; D: TRBD1; V: TRBV30; DNA: TGTGCCTGGGGAGTCGGGACAGTCGGCGAAAAACTGTTTTTT; CDR3: CAWGVGTVGEKLFF
size: few; J: TRBJ1-4; D: -; V: TRBV29-1; DNA: TGCAGCGTTGACCCCGCAGGCTACGGCGAAAAACTGTTTTTT; CDR3: CSVDPAGYGEKLFF
size: few; J: TRBJ2-1; D: TRBD2; V: TRBV5-1; DNA: TGCGCCAGCAGCTACCGGACTAGCGGAAGCTCCTACAATGAGCAGTTCTTC; CDR3: CASSYRTSGSSYNEQFF
size: few; J: TRBJ2-3; D: TRBD2; V: TRBV29-1; DNA: TGCAGCGTCGTGGGACTAGCGGGAGATACGCAGTATTTT; CDR3: CSVVGLAGDTQYF
size: -; J: TRBJ2-5; D: TRBD1; V: TRBV19; DNA: TGTGCCAGTAGTGAGGACAGGGGTCAAGAGACCCAGTACTTC; CDR3: CASSEDRGQETQYF
size: -; J: TRBJ2-1; D: TRBD1; V: TRBV7-9; DNA: TGTGCCAGCAGCCGAACAGGGGGAGAATACAATGAGCAGTTCTTC; CDR3: CASSRTGGEYNEQFF
size: -; J: TRBJ1-2; D: -; V: TRBV4-2; DNA: TGTGCCAGCAGCCCCTCTCTCACAGGGAATATCTATGGCTACACCTTC; CDR3: CASSPSLTGNIYGYTF
size: -; J: TRBJ2-1; D: -; V: TRBV12-3/TRBV12-4; DNA: TGTGCCAGCAGTACGGACCGAAGCTCCTACAATGAGCAGTTCTTC; CDR3: CASSTDRSSYNEQFF
size: -; J: TRBJ2-1; D: -; V: TRBV6-1; DNA: TGTGCCAGCAGTGAAGATGGGGCAGTATACAATGAGCAGTTCTTC; CDR3: CASSEDGAVYNEQFF
size: -; J: TRBJ2-1; D: -; V: TRBV2; DNA: TGTGCCAGCAGTGCCCGACTAGTCCAGAATGAGCAGTTCTTC; CDR3: CASSARLVQNEQFF
size: -; J: TRBJ2-3; D: -; V: TRBV7-2; DNA: TGTGCCAGCAGCTTACGGGGACCCCCAGATACGCAGTATTTT; CDR3: CASSLRGPPDTQYF
size: -; J: TRBJ2-7; D: -; V: TRBV27; DNA: TGTGCCAGCAGTCCAAACCTGCCTCCACGGGTCTACGAGCAGTACTTC; CDR3: CASSPNLPPRVYEQYF
size: -; J: TRBJ2-4; D: -; V: TRBV29-1; DNA: TGCAGCGTTTTACAGGGAGACATTCAGTACTTC; CDR3: CSVLQGDIQYF
size: -; J: TRBJ2-6; D: -; V: TRBV20-1; DNA: TGCAGTGCTCTTGGTGTGCCCGGGGCCAACGTCCTGACTTTC; CDR3: CSALGVPGANVLTF
size: few; J: TRBJ1-1; D: -; V: TRBV29-1; DNA: TGCAGCGTTGATCGGGTGCTGGGCCGGGACACTGAAGCTTTCTTT; CDR3: CSVDRVLGRDTEAFF
size: few; J: TRBJ1-1; D: -; V: TRBV5-1; DNA: TGCGCCAGCAGCCTCCGGACAGCTAACACTGAAGCTTTCTTT; CDR3: CASSLRTANTEAFF
size: few; J: TRBJ1-1; D: -; V: TRBV6-5; DNA: TGTGCCAGCAGTTACTTTGACAGCACCCTTACCACTGAAGCTTTCTTT; CDR3: CASSYFDSTLTTEAFF
size: -; J: TRBJ1-2; D: -; V: TRBV6-1; DNA: TGTGCCAGCAGAATCCGGGACAAGATTAACTATGGCTACACCTTC; CDR3: CASRIRDKINYGYTF
size: -; J: TRBJ1-2; D: TRBD1; V: TRBV11-2; DNA: TGTGCCAGCAGCCCATTACAGGGGTTTGGCTACACCTTC; CDR3: CASSPLQGFGYTF
size: -; J: TRBJ1-5; D: -; V: TRBV29-1; DNA: TGCAGCGTTCTCCAAGGGTTCTCCGGTTACAGCAATCAGCCCCAGCATTTT; CDR3: CSVLQGFSGYSNQPQHF
size: -; J: TRBJ2-3; D: -; V: TRBV6-4; DNA: TGTGCCAGCAGACCGCAGGGCGGGGTGAGCACAGATACGCAGTATTTT; CDR3: CASRPQGGVSTDTQYF
size: -; J: TRBJ1-1; D: -; V: TRBV7-4; DNA: TGTGCCAGCAGCTCGAAGAGAGGACAAGCCCAAGACACTGAAGCTTTCTTT; CDR3: CASSSKRGQAQDTEAFF
size: -; J: TRBJ2-7; D: TRBD2; V: TRBV9; DNA: TGTGCCAGCAGCCCCCAGACGGGGGGCTACGAGCAGTACTTC; CDR3: CASSPQTGGYEQYF
size: many; J: TRBJ2-4; D: TRBD1; V: TRBV7-2; DNA: TGTGCCAGCAGTCCCGACAGGGCCAACATTCAGTACTTC; CDR3: CASSPDRANIQYF
size: few; J: TRBJ2-1; D: -; V: TRBV20-1; DNA: TGCAGTGCTAGAGTTCCGGGAGTGGGCAATGAGCAGTTCTTC; CDR3: CSARVPGVGNEQFF